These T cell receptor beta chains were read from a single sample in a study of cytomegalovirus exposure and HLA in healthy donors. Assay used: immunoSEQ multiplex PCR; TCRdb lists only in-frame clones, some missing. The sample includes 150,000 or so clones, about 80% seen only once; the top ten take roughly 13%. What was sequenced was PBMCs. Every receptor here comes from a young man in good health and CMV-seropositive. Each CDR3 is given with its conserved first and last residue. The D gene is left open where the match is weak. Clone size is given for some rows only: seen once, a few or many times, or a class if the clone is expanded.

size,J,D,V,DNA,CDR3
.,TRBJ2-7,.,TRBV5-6,TGTGCCAGCAGCTTCGGGACTGATTACGAGCAGTACTTC,CASSFGTDYEQYF
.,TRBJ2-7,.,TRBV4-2,TGTGCCAGCAGCCAAGATCAGACAGGTTGGGCGTACGAGCAGTACTTC,CASSQDQTGWAYEQYF
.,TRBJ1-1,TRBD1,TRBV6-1,TGTGCCAGCAGTGAAGAGACAGGGGCCACTGAAGCTTTCTTT,CASSEETGATEAFF
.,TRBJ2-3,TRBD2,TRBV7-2,TGTGCCAGCAGCTTAGTTGCGGGAGACGGAGATACGCAGTATTTT,CASSLVAGDGDTQYF
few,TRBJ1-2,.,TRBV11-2,TGTGCCAGCAGCCCCATACAGGAACCTTATGGCTACACCTTC,CASSPIQEPYGYTF
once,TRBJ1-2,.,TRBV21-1,TGTGCCAGCAGCAACAGGCGTGGCTACACCTTC,CASSNRRGYTF
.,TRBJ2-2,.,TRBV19,TGTGCCAGTCGACAGGTTAACACCGGGGAGCTGTTTTTT,CASRQVNTGELFF
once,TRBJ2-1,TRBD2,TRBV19,TGTGCCAGTAAGGGGACTAGCGGGACCGCCGCCTACAATGAGCAGTTCTTC,CASKGTSGTAAYNEQFF
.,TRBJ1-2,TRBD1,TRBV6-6,TGTGCCAGCAGCCCGCCCCCGGGGACAGGGACTGGCTACACCTTC,CASSPPPGTGTGYTF
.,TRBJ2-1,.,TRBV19,TGTGCCAGTAGTATAGGCCCACTAGAGCACAATGAGCAGTTCTTC,CASSIGPLEHNEQFF
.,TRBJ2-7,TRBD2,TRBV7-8,TGTGCCAGCAGCTTAGAAATTAGCGGGGACTACGAGCAGTACTTC,CASSLEISGDYEQYF
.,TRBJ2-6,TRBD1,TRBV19,TGTGCCACCGATCGACAGGGCCGAGGCTCTGGGGCCAACGTCCTGACTTTC,CATDRQGRGSGANVLTF
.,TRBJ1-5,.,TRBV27,TGTGCCAGCAGTTTCATTAAGACAGCAGATCCCAATCAGCCCCAGCATTTT,CASSFIKTADPNQPQHF
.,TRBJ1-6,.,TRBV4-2,TGTGCCAGCAGCCAAGATCTCATGAGACCCCTCCACTTT,CASSQDLMRPLHF